A single sample gave rise to the 21 T cell receptor beta chains below, sequenced in a study of vaccination effects on CD4 cells after COVID-19. Some clones are missing from TCRdb's copy, which holds only in-frame ones; the method was immunoSEQ multiplex PCR. Among 70,000 or so clones, 78% were seen once, and the ten largest hold about 11%. Viral peptide pool expansion of antigen-specific CD4+ T cells preceded sequencing in the ViraFEST assay. The culture ran for about eleven days before CD4+ T cells were isolated. The healthy vaccine recipients, who had no prior SARS-CoV-2 infection, showed negative nucleocapsid antibodies. These receptors are not linked to any known antigen. The input for sequencing was CD4+ T cells from PBMCs cultured with SARS-CoV-2 spike peptides, taken before COVID-19 vaccination. These TCRs come from a human donor who received a COVID-19 vaccine.

J is TRBJ2-2 and V is TRBV7-9; possibly TRBD1 or TRBD2 for D (5 bases each). Germline CDR1 SEHNR, CDR2 FQNEAQ (reference sequence). The CDR3 covers 13 residues. Trimming removed 5 bases at V and 6 bases at J, with 10 bases between. The CDR3, as DNA: TGTGCCAGCAGCCTAGGGACGTCCGGGGAGCTGTTTTTT. Translated, it gives CASSLGTSGELFF.

This clone has a single count. The chain joins TRBV30 to TRBJ2-3; TRBD2 matches at 12 bases. The CDR3 has 15 residues. Germline CDR1 GTSNPN, CDR2 SVGIG (reference sequence). The V gene end was trimmed by 1 base and the J gene end by 4 bases; junction bases not matched to a gene: 3. The CDR3 DNA is TGTGCCTGGAGTGCTAGCGGGGGGGCAGCAGATACGCAGTATTTT. Translating gives CAWSASGGAADTQYF.

The V call is TRBV5-1, the J call TRBJ2-1, with 8 bases matching TRBD1. Germline CDR1 and CDR2: SGHRS and YFSETQ. Trimming took 7 bases from V and 4 from J; bases not matched to a gene: 7. The CDR3 has 14 amino acids. The CDR3, as DNA: TGCGCCAGCGGGACAGGAGGGTTATACAATGAGCAGTTCTTC. This translates into CASGTGGLYNEQFF. The full variable domain, in which reference TRBV5-1 and TRBJ2-1 provide the parts outside the CDR3, is KAGVTQTPRYLIKTRGQQVTLSCSPISGHRSVSWYQQTPGQGLQFLFEYFSETQRNKGNFPGRFSGRQFSNSRSEMNVSTLELGDSALYLCASGTGGLYNEQFFGPGTRLTVL.

V usage is TRBV7-6 and J usage is TRBJ2-5; 7 bases align to TRBD2. Losses at the gene ends were 2 bases for V and 6 bases for J; bases not matched to a gene: 12. Per germline, CDR1 SGHVS and CDR2 FNYEAQ. The CDR3 contains 16 residues. The CDR3 nucleotides read TGTGCCAGCAGCTTATCCGGCGGTACTAGCGCCCAGACCCAGTACTTC. Encoded protein: CASSLSGGTSAQTQYF.

This clone was detected only a few times. The V call is TRBV7-9, the J call TRBJ1-6; the D is unclear. With 4 bases removed from V and 10 bases from J, the gap between germline ends came to 8 bases. Germline CDR1 reads SEHNR; CDR2 reads FQNEAQ (reference sequence). The CDR3 sequence is 12 residues long. CDR3: CASSSLGSPLHF. As DNA, the CDR3 is TGTGCCAGCAGCTCCCTGGGGTCACCCCTCCACTTT.

The genes are TRBV12-3 or TRBV12-4 and TRBJ2-1; D tentatively reads TRBD1 or TRBD2 (5 bases each). The length of the CDR3 is 13 residues. The V end was cut by 2 bases, the J end by 5 bases, with 7 bases between. The CDR3 reads CASSLMGDNEQFF. CDR3 bases: TGTGCCAGCAGTTTAATGGGGGACAATGAGCAGTTCTTC.

This rearrangement joins TRBV27 to TRBJ1-6, with D perhaps matching TRBD1 (5 bases). With 2 bases removed from V and 14 bases from J, the gap between germline ends came to 19 bases. CDR1 MNHEY and CDR2 SMNVEV come from the germline V gene (reference sequence). This CDR3 contains 15 residues. The CDR3 region is CASSLAGELRVALHF. As DNA, the CDR3 is TGTGCCAGCAGTTTAGCGGGGGAACTAAGGGTGGCCCTCCACTTT.

Only one count was recorded for this clone. The chain has TRBV7-2 and TRBJ2-3; maybe TRBD1 (6 bases). V shed 7 bases and J shed 4 bases, with 18 bases lying between them. This CDR3 is built from 15 residues. Germline CDR1 is SGHTA and CDR2 is FQGNSA. The CDR3 sequence is CASNKQGPMADTQYF. CDR3 DNA: TGTGCCAGCAACAAACAGGGACCCATGGCAGATACGCAGTATTTT.

CDR3 in amino acids: CASSEPSGDETQYF. The CDR3 nucleotides are TGTGCCAGCAGTGAACCTAGCGGGGATGAGACCCAGTACTTC. The chain uses TRBV2 and TRBJ2-5; TRBD2 aligns across 9 bases. Germline V gene data show CDR1 as SNHLY and CDR2 as FYNNEI. This CDR3 has 14 residues. V gave up 2 bases and J gave up 5 bases; unmatched junction bases: 3.

This clone was detected a few times. The chain uses TRBV3-1 (or the pseudogene TRBV3-2) and TRBJ1-5, with unresolved D. V was cut by 0 bases and J by 0 bases, with 9 bases left in between. This CDR3 is built from 16 residues. The germline gives CDR1 LGHDT, CDR2 YNNKEL (reference sequence). This CDR3 is CASSQDGRISNQPQHF. The CDR3 DNA reads as TGTGCCAGCAGCCAAGATGGGAGGATTAGCAATCAGCCCCAGCATTTT.

V gene TRBV10-2 combines with J gene TRBJ2-7, with 7 bases matching TRBD1. Germline V gene sequence: CDR1 WSHSY, CDR2 SAAADI. With 1 base clipped from V and 3 bases from J, the junction kept 9 bases outside the gene matches. The CDR3 has 16 residues. CDR3 in amino acids: CASSEYRDRVHYEQYV. The CDR3 DNA sequence: TGCGCCAGCAGTGAGTATAGGGACAGAGTACACTACGAGCAGTACGTC.

The chain links TRBV6-5 to TRBJ2-2; 8 positions agree with TRBD2. This CDR3 spans 15 amino acids. With V trimmed by 6 bases and J by 5 bases, 8 bases remained unmatched. CDR1 is MNHEY and CDR2 is SVGAGI in the germline V gene. The CDR3 sequence: CASRRSGGRTGELFF. CDR3 bases: TGTGCCAGCAGGCGAAGCGGGGGCCGGACCGGGGAGCTGTTTTTT.

The chain joins TRBV5-4 to TRBJ2-5, with D tentatively TRBD1 (6 bases). There are 15 residues in the CDR3. V lost 4 bases and J lost 5, with 18 bases in between. In germline, CDR1 is SGHNT, CDR2 YYREEE (reference sequence). CDR3 sequence (DNA): TGTGCCAGCAGCGGGGACATGGGTGGTGGGGAGACCCAGTACTTC. The encoded protein is CASSGDMGGGETQYF.

This clone was counted only a few times. The chain recombines TRBV4-1 with TRBJ2-1, with 7 bases identical to TRBD2. CDR3 length: 17 residues. J lost 5 bases, V lost 1 base, and 11 bases had no gene match. Germline loops: CDR1 MGHRA, CDR2 YSYEKL. In nucleotides, the CDR3 is TGCGCCAGCAGCCAAGCGTTTAGGGCTAGCGGTAACAATGAGCAGTTCTTC. It encodes CASSQAFRASGNNEQFF.

DNA for the CDR3: TGTGCCAGCAGCACCGGCTTAGCGGGGGGGCGAGGCACAGATACGCAGTATTTT. It yields the protein CASSTGLAGGRGTDTQYF. The V and J genes are TRBV5-4 and TRBJ2-3; 11 nucleotides agree with TRBD2. This CDR3 has 18 residues. Germline values: CDR1 SGHNT, CDR2 YYREEE (reference sequence). J lost 1 base, V lost 4 bases, and 11 bases had no gene match. Drawing the rest from reference TRBV5-4 and TRBJ2-3, the complete variable domain is ETGVTQSPTHLIKTRGQQVTLRCSSQSGHNTVSWYQQALGQGPQFIFQYYREEENGRGNFPPRFSGLQFPNYSSELNVNALELDDSALYLCASSTGLAGGRGTDTQYFGPGTRLTVL.

The V call is TRBV19, the J call TRBJ2-7; D uncertain. The CDR3 consists of 16 residues. Trimming left V 3 bases short and J 0 bases short, with 15 bases between. The germline V gene has CDR1 LNHDA and CDR2 SQIVND (reference sequence). The CDR3 nucleotides read TGTGCCAGTAGTATCGCAACACCGAGGAGCTCCTACGAGCAGTACGTC. It yields the protein CASSIATPRSSYEQYV.

The rearrangement joins TRBV30 to TRBJ1-2; tentatively, D is TRBD1 (5 bases). V was clipped by 4 bases and J by 1 base, with 16 bases between them. Germline loops: CDR1 GTSNPN, CDR2 SVGIG (reference sequence). This CDR3 comprises 15 residues. CDR3 in amino acids: CAWNDGARGNYGYTF. CDR3 DNA: TGTGCCTGGAACGATGGGGCTAGGGGTAACTATGGCTACACCTTC.

The V gene is TRBV7-8, the J gene TRBJ2-2; 8 bases agree with TRBD1. Germline CDR1 and CDR2: SGHVS and FQNEAQ. After removal of 5 bases from V and 4 bases from J, the junction contained 6 bases not matched to a gene. The CDR3 sequence is 15 residues long. DNA for the CDR3: TGTGCCAGCAGCATGAGACAGGGGTCCACCGGGGAGCTGTTTTTT. Its translation: CASSMRQGSTGELFF.

The chain uses TRBV10-3 and TRBJ2-7; no reliable D call. V was trimmed by 2 bases and J by 3 bases, leaving 8 bases between them. Per germline, CDR1 ENHRY and CDR2 SYGVKD. The CDR3 covers 13 residues. The CDR3 loop reads CAISELLGYEQYV. Written as DNA, the CDR3 is TGTGCCATCAGTGAGCTTTTAGGCTACGAGCAGTACGTC.

V is TRBV24-1 and J is TRBJ2-5; perhaps TRBD2 as D (7 bases). Germline CDR1 is KGHDR and CDR2 is SFDVKD. Trimming shortened V by 2 bases and J by 5 bases, and 11 bases separated the two germline ends. The CDR3 consists of 14 residues. The CDR3 nucleotides read TGTGCCACCAGTGATTGGGGGGGGGCGGAGACCCAGTACTTC. Translating gives CATSDWGGAETQYF.

This chain connects TRBV19 to TRBJ1-4, with D unclear. Trimming shortened V by 3 bases and J by 16 bases, and 12 bases separated the two germline ends. In germline, CDR1 is LNHDA, CDR2 SQIVND (reference sequence). This CDR3 has 11 amino acids. This CDR3 is CASSIQGRQFF. The CDR3 DNA is TGTGCCAGTAGTATTCAAGGGAGGCAGTTTTTT.